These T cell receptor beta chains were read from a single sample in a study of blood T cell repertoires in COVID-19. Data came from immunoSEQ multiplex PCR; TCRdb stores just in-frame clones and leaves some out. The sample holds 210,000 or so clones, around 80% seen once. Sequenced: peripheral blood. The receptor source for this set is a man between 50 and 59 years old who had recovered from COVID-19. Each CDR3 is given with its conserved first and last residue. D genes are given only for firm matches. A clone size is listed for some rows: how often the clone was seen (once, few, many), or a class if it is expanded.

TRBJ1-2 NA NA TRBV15 TGTGCCACCAGCAGAGGGGGGGTTTATGGCTACACCTTC CATSRGGVYGYTF
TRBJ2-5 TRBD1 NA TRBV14 TGTGCCAGCAGCCAAGATCGACAGGGGGCCGATGAGACCCAGTACTTC CASSQDRQGADETQYF
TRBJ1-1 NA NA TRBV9 TGTGCCAGCAGCGTAGAGTCACAGGGTTACACTGAAGCTTTCTTT CASSVESQGYTEAFF
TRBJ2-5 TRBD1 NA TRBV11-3 TGTGCCAGCAGCCGTAAGGGACAGGGGGCTCGAGAGACCCAGTACTTC CASSRKGQGARETQYF
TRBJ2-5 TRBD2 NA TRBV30 TGTGCCTGGAGTGCAAGCGGGAGGGGAGAGACCCAGTACTTC CAWSASGRGETQYF
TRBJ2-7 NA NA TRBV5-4 TGTGCCAGCAGCTTGGCAGGGATTGGCACTTACGAGCAGTACTTC CASSLAGIGTYEQYF
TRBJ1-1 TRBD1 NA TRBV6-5 TGTGCCAGCAGCACGGGACAGGAGAACACTGAAGCTTTCTTT CASSTGQENTEAFF
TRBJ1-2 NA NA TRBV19 TGTGCCAGTAGTGTTGTCCAAAACAGGGAAAGCTATGGCTACACCTTC CASSVVQNRESYGYTF
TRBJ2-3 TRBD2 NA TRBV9 TGTGCCAGCAGCGTAGGGGTTAGCGGGAGTTTGTCAGATACGCAGTATTTT CASSVGVSGSLSDTQYF
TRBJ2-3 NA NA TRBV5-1 TGCGCCAGCAGGGAGGCGGCAGGAGACACAGATACGCAGTATTTT CASREAAGDTDTQYF
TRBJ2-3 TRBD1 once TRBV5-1 TGCGCCAGCAGCATAAGACAGGGGGCTATTGGAACGCAGTATTTT CASSIRQGAIGTQYF
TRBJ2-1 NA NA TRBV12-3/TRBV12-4 TGTGCCAGCAGCCCTTTTTCGTACAATGAGCAGTTCTTC CASSPFSYNEQFF
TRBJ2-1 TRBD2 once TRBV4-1 TGCGCCAGCAGCGGCGAACCGGGACTAGCGGGTCTGGCCTACAATGAGCAGTTCTTC CASSGEPGLAGLAYNEQFF
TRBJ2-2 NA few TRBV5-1 TGCGCCAGCCGACTCAACACCGGGGAGCTGTTTTTT CASRLNTGELFF
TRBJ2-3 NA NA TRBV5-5 TGTGCCAGCAGCTTTCGCTGGGGGGTTGGCACAGATACGCAGTATTTT CASSFRWGVGTDTQYF
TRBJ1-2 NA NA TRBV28 TGTGCCAGCACTCCGACACTCGTCGATGGCTACACCTTC CASTPTLVDGYTF
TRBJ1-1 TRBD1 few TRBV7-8 TGTGCCAGCAGCTGGAGACAGGGCGTAGAAGCTTTCTTT CASSWRQGVEAFF
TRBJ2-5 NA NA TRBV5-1 TGCGCCAGCAGCTTCGTTCCAGGGATGCAAGAGACCCAGTACTTC CASSFVPGMQETQYF
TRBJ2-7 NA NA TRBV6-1 TGTGCCAGCAGTGAAGGGGGCTTGGGTCTAGTCTACGAGCAGTACTTC CASSEGGLGLVYEQYF
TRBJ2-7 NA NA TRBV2 TGTGCCAGCAGTGCGGTACAGGGATACGAGCAGTACTTC CASSAVQGYEQYF
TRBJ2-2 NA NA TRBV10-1 TGCGCCAGCAGTGAGATCACGAACACCGGGGAGCTGTTTTTT CASSEITNTGELFF
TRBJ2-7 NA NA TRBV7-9 TGTGCCAGCAGCTTCGGGCAGGGCCTTTCCTACGAGCAGTACTTC CASSFGQGLSYEQYF
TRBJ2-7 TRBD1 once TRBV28 TGTGCCAGCAGTTTGACAGGGGAAACCAGCGAGCAGTACTTC CASSLTGETSEQYF
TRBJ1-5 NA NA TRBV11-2 TGTGCCAGCAGCCTATCGCTAGGGGATGGGGCCCAGCATTTT CASSLSLGDGAQHF
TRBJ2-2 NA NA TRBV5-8 TGTGCCAGCAGCCGCACCGGGGAGCTGTTTTTT CASSRTGELFF
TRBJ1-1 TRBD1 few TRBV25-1 TGTGCCACCTCTAGAGGCACAGGGGACACTGAAGCTTTCTTT CATSRGTGDTEAFF
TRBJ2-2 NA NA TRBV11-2 TGTGCCAGCAGCTTAACGATCGAGGTGGCCGGGGAGCTGTTTTTT CASSLTIEVAGELFF
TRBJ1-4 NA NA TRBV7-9 TGTGCCAGCAGCTTGTCCTACAGGGTGTCTAATGAAAAACTGTTTTTT CASSLSYRVSNEKLFF
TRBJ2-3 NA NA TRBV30 TGTGCCTGGAGTACAGGCACAGATACGCAGTATTTT CAWSTGTDTQYF
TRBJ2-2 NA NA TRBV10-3 TGTGCCATCAGGAGTAGGGGTAGGAACGCCGGGGAGCTGTTTTTT CAIRSRGRNAGELFF
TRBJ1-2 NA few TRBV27 TGTGCCAGCAGGGGCAGCACTAACTATGGCTACACCTTC CASRGSTNYGYTF
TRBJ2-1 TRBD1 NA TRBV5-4 TGTGCCAGCAACCTTCGGACAGGCAATGAGCAGTTCTTC CASNLRTGNEQFF